These 22 T cell receptor beta chains originate from one sample sequenced in a study of chemoradiotherapy in HPV16-positive cancers. The table came from immunoSEQ multiplex PCR; TCRdb's copy has only in-frame clones and leaves some out. Counted here are about 13,000 clones, around 85% occurring once; the ten biggest clones make up more than 4.5%. The input for sequencing was blood, taken from a patient who underwent chemoradiotherapy. These receptors were obtained from a human donor with HPV-associated anogenital cancer.

In regard to this clone: Other nucleotide sequences in the sample specify the same CDR3. CDR3 region: CAIMASGTSTDTQYF. The CDR3 nucleotides are TGTGCCATCATGGCTAGCGGGACCAGCACAGATACGCAGTATTTT. This chain joins TRBV10-3 and TRBJ2-3; 9 nucleotides line up with TRBD2. The CDR3 covers 15 residues. J gave up 0 bases and V 7 bases, and 5 bases lay outside the gene matches. Looked up from germline, CDR1 is ENHRY and CDR2 is SYGVKD.

This clone was recorded only once. The chain has TRBV28 and TRBJ2-5; 13 bases match TRBD2. Germline V gene sequence: CDR1 MDHEN, CDR2 SYDVKM. The CDR3 consists of 15 residues. V was clipped by 7 bases and J by 1 base; unmatched bases: 3. The CDR3 DNA reads TGTGCCAGCACCCGGACTAGCGGGGGCCAAGAGACCCAGTACTTC. Amino acid sequence: CASTRTSGGQETQYF. Complete variable domain (other parts from reference TRBV28 and TRBJ2-5): DVKVTQSSRYLVKRTGEKVFLECVQDMDHENMFWYRQDPGLGLRLIYFSYDVKMKEKGDIPEGYSVSREKKERFSLILESASTNQTSMYLCASTRTSGGQETQYFGPGTRLLVL.

The gene calls are TRBV5-6 and TRBJ1-2, with D possibly being TRBD1 (6 bases). V lost 1 base and J 8 bases, leaving 15 bases between the germline ends. Per the germline V gene, CDR1 is SGHDT and CDR2 is YYEEEE. The CDR3 consists of 14 residues. CDR3 in amino acids: CASSLFGGDRGYTF. The DNA for the CDR3 is TGTGCCAGCAGCTTGTTTGGGGGCGATAGAGGCTACACCTTC.

The chain links TRBV7-9 to TRBJ1-5; D is unresolved. This CDR3 region has 14 residues. From germline, CDR1 is SEHNR and CDR2 FQNEAQ (reference sequence). Trimming pared 5 bases from V and 0 bases from J, leaving 8 bases between. In nucleotides, the CDR3 is TGTGCCAGCAGCCTAGAATATAGCAATCAGCCCCAGCATTTT. This sequence encodes CASSLEYSNQPQHF.

The chain combines TRBV27 with TRBJ2-5; 7 bases map to TRBD1. The CDR3 consists of 15 residues. Germline V CDR1 and CDR2: MNHEY, SMNVEV (reference sequence). J lost 0 bases, V lost 5 bases, and 6 bases had no gene match. CDR3 region: CASSATGTYQETQYF. Here the CDR3 DNA reads TGTGCCAGCAGTGCGACAGGGACGTACCAAGAGACCCAGTACTTC.

This chain joins TRBV5-4 and TRBJ2-1; 10 bases are a match to TRBD2. This CDR3 has 17 amino acids. The germline V gene encodes CDR1 SGHNT and CDR2 YYREEE (reference sequence). After removal of 4 bases from V and 7 bases from J, the junction contained 14 bases not matched to a gene. The CDR3 bases are TGTGCCAGCAGCGTGAGGAAGGAAGCGGGGGGGAGGAATGAGCAGTTCTTC. This encodes CASSVRKEAGGRNEQFF.

This clone has just a few counts. The chain has TRBV11-2 and TRBJ1-2; 10 bases align to TRBD1. Germline-derived CDR1 and CDR2 are SGHAT and FQNNGV. The CDR3 has 18 residues. Germline trimming cut 2 bases from V and 4 bases from J; bases unmatched to any gene: 13. CDR3 in DNA: TGTGCCAGCAGCTTAAGGAGGGGACAGGGGCCGCTATTCTATGGCTACACCTTC. The encoded protein is CASSLRRGQGPLFYGYTF. Full variable domain (remainder filled in from reference TRBV11-2 and TRBJ1-2): EAGVAQSPRYKIIEKRQSVAFWCNPISGHATLYWYQQILGQGPKLLIQFQNNGVVDDSQLPKDRFSAERLKGVDSTLKIQPAKLEDSAVYLCASSLRRGQGPLFYGYTFGSGTRLTVV.

The genes are TRBV5-1 and TRBJ1-2; 9 positions match TRBD1. Germline CDR1 is SGHRS and CDR2 is YFSETQ. The CDR3 loop spans 15 amino acids. J was trimmed by 7 bases and V by 2 bases; bases with no gene match: 9. In nucleotides, the CDR3 is TGCGCCAGCAGCTTTACAGGGGGCGACCCTTTTGGCTACACCTTC. This gives the protein CASSFTGGDPFGYTF.

V is TRBV18 and J is TRBJ1-1; the match to TRBD1 covers 8 bases. Germline V lookup: CDR1 KGHSH, CDR2 LQKENI. The CDR3 is made up of 16 amino acids. V shed 2 bases and J 5 bases; nucleotides not matched to a gene: 10. Written as DNA, the CDR3 is TGTGCCAGCTCACCAAGTCAGGGGGCTCTGGGGACTGAAGCTTTCTTT. Protein: CASSPSQGALGTEAFF. The whole variable domain, filled in from reference TRBV18 and TRBJ1-1, reads NAGVMQNPRHLVRRRGQEARLRCSPMKGHSHVYWYRQLPEEGLKFMVYLQKENIIDESGMPKERFSAEFPKEGPSILRIQQVVRGDSAAYFCASSPSQGALGTEAFFGQGTRLTVV.

The V and J genes are TRBV4-1 and TRBJ2-1, with TRBD2 matching 8 bases. CDR1 is MGHRA and CDR2 is YSYEKL in the germline V gene. The CDR3 loop spans 16 amino acids. V shed 2 bases and J 4 bases; nucleotides not matched to a gene: 7. The CDR3 DNA reads as TGCGCCAGCAGCCAAAACCCCGGGACTAGTTACAATGAGCAGTTCTTC. Its translation is CASSQNPGTSYNEQFF.

The V and J genes are TRBV11-2 and TRBJ2-2, with D maybe TRBD1 (5 bases). Trimming took off 1 base at V and 1 base at J, with 7 bases between the two ends. CDR1 is SGHAT, CDR2 FQNNGV, per germline. CDR3 length: 15 amino acids. The CDR3 nucleotides read TGTGCCAGCAGCTTAGCCCAGGGGAACACCGGGGAGCTGTTTTTT. This codes for CASSLAQGNTGELFF.

The rearrangement joins TRBV10-3 to TRBJ1-2, with 7 bases matching TRBD1. The length of the CDR3 is 15 residues. The germline V gene has CDR1 ENHRY and CDR2 SYGVKD. The ends lost 5 bases at V and 3 bases at J; junction bases unmatched: 9. The CDR3 is CAISSLGTGDYGYTF. The CDR3 coding sequence is TGTGCCATCAGTTCCCTCGGAACAGGGGACTATGGCTACACCTTC.

V usage is TRBV27 and J usage is TRBJ2-3, with D hard to call. V was trimmed by 2 bases and J by 4 bases, leaving 10 bases between them. Germline assignment: CDR1 MNHEY and CDR2 SMNVEV (reference sequence). This CDR3 spans 14 amino acids. CDR3 in amino acids: CASSLPGLADTQYF. As DNA, the CDR3 is TGTGCCAGCAGTTTACCCGGCCTCGCAGATACGCAGTATTTT.

The chain recombines TRBV29-1 with TRBJ2-3, with 14 nucleotides matching TRBD2. Germline-derived CDR1 and CDR2 are SQVTM and ANQGSEA. The CDR3 loop spans 17 amino acids. Losses at the gene ends were 5 bases for V and 2 bases for J; bases not matched to a gene: 9. CDR3 nucleotides: TGCAGCGTTCCCGGGACTAGCGGGGGAATAAACACAGATACGCAGTATTTT. Its protein product is CSVPGTSGGINTDTQYF.

This clone was counted once. The J gene is TRBJ2-7, the V gene TRBV29-1; 7 bases agree with TRBD2. Per the germline V gene, CDR1 is SQVTM and CDR2 is ANQGSEA. There are 13 residues in the CDR3. The V segment lost 3 bases and the J segment 3 bases; nucleotides outside the gene matches: 5. The CDR3 DNA is TGCAGCGTTGAGGGGGGGACGGGCTACGAGCAGTACTTC. Translating gives CSVEGGTGYEQYF.

This clone came up once. The CDR3 protein is CASSSLGEQYV. The CDR3 nucleotides read TGTGCCAGCAGTTCCTTGGGGGAGCAGTACGTC. The chain combines TRBV6-9 with TRBJ2-7, with D unresolved. V lost 4 bases, J lost 7 bases, and 8 bases lay in between. CDR3 length: 11 amino acids. CDR1 and CDR2 from the germline V gene are MNHGY and SVAAGI.

The chain links TRBV6-1 to TRBJ2-7; TRBD1 is a possible D gene (5 bases). This CDR3 comprises 15 residues. Trimming shortened V by 2 bases and J by 0 bases, and 11 bases separated the two germline ends. Germline CDR1 reads MNHNS; CDR2 reads SASEGT. The CDR3 reads CASSELNDSSYEQYF. In DNA form, the CDR3 reads TGTGCCAGCAGTGAATTGAATGACAGCTCCTACGAGCAGTACTTC.

The chain carries TRBV7-9 and TRBJ2-7; 7 bases are a match to TRBD1. The CDR3 covers 14 residues. From germline, CDR1 is SEHNR and CDR2 FQNEAQ (reference sequence). With 3 bases clipped from V and 3 bases from J, the junction kept 5 bases outside the gene matches. DNA of the CDR3: TGTGCCAGCAGCTTGGGGACAGCAAGCTACGAGCAGTACTTC. As protein: CASSLGTASYEQYF. Full variable domain (remainder filled in from reference TRBV7-9 and TRBJ2-7): DTGVSQNPRHKITKRGQNVTFRCDPISEHNRLYWYRQTLGQGPEFLTYFQNEAQLEKSRLLSDRFSAERPKGSFSTLEIQRTEQGDSAMYLCASSLGTASYEQYFGPGTRLTVT.

The rearrangement uses TRBV7-7 and TRBJ2-2; unclear D gene. The CDR3 contains 14 residues. The germline V and J ends were trimmed by 1 base and 1 base, with 4 bases remaining between them. Germline CDR1 SSHAT, CDR2 FNYEAQ (reference sequence). CDR3 sequence reads: CASSLDRNTGELFF. The CDR3 DNA follows: TGTGCCAGCAGCTTAGACAGGAACACCGGGGAGCTGTTTTTT.

This chain links TRBV6-1 with TRBJ1-5; TRBD1 agrees at 8 bases. V lost 8 bases, J lost 3 bases, and 9 bases stayed unmatched. This CDR3 spans 15 amino acids. Germline assignment: CDR1 MNHNS and CDR2 SASEGT. The CDR3 loop reads CASSLRTGTNQPQHF. The CDR3 nucleotides are TGTGCCAGCTCTCTTAGGACAGGGACCAATCAGCCCCAGCATTTT.

This clone was seen a single time. The V gene is TRBV2, the J gene TRBJ1-6, with D possibly being TRBD1 (5 bases). Between the trimmed V and J ends, which lost 8 bases and 6 bases, there was a span of 14 bases. CDR3 size: 14 residues. Germline V gene data show CDR1 as SNHLY and CDR2 as FYNNEI. The CDR3 bases are TGTGCCAGCGGGTTGACAGAAGTTAATTCACCCCTCCACTTT. Protein sequence: CASGLTEVNSPLHF.

This chain links TRBV2 with TRBJ1-5; a weak D match, TRBD1 (5 bases). The germline V gene has CDR1 SNHLY and CDR2 FYNNEI. Trimming took 7 bases from V and 7 from J, leaving 17 bases between them. The CDR3 has 14 residues. The CDR3 spells CASTQEGYGQPQHF. The DNA for the CDR3 is TGTGCCAGCACCCAAGAGGGGTACGGCCAGCCCCAGCATTTT.